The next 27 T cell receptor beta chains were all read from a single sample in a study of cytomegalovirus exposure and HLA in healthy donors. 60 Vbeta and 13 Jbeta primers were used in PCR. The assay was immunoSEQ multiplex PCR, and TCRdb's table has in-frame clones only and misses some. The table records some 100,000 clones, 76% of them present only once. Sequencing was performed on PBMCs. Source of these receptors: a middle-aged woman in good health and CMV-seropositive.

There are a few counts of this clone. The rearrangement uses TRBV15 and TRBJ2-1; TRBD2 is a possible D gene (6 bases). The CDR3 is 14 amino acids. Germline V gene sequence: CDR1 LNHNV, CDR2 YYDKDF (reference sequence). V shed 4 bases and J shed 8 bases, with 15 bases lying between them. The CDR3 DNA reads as TGTGCCACCAGCATGAAGCGGGCACTCGATGAGCAGTTCTTC. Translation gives CATSMKRALDEQFF.

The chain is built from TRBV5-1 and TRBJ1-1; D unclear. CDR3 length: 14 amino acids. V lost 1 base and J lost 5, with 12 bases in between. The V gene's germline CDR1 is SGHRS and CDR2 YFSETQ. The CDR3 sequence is CASSLIRRGTEAFF. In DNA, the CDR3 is TGCGCCAGCAGCTTGATAAGGCGAGGTACTGAAGCTTTCTTT.

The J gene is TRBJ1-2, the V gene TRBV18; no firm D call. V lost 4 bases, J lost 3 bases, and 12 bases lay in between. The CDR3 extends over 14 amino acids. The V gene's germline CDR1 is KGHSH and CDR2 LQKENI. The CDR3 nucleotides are TGTGCCAGCTCACAAGCGGGCCCGGACTATGGCTACACCTTC. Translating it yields CASSQAGPDYGYTF.

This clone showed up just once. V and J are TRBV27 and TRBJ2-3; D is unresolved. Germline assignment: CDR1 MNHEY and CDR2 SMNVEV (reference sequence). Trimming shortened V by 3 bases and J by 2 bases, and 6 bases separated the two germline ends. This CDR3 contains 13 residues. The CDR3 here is CASSFYTTDTQYF. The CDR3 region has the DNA TGTGCCAGCAGTTTCTATACCACAGATACGCAGTATTTT.

DNA for the CDR3: TGTGCCAGCAGGAATGGACAGGGGCTATCAGATACGCAGTATTTT. Translation gives CASRNGQGLSDTQYF. V and J are TRBV6-1 and TRBJ2-3; 9 bases map to TRBD1. Trimming at V came to 6 bases and at J to 4 bases, leaving 8 bases not matched to a gene. This CDR3 comprises 15 residues. The germline CDR1 and CDR2 sequences are MNHNS and SASEGT.

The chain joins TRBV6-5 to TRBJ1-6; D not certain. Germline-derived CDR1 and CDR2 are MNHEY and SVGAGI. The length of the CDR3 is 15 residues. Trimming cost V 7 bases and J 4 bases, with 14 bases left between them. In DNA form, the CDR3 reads TGTGCCAGCAACGAAGTTGGGGAGTATAATTCACCCCTCCACTTT. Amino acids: CASNEVGEYNSPLHF.

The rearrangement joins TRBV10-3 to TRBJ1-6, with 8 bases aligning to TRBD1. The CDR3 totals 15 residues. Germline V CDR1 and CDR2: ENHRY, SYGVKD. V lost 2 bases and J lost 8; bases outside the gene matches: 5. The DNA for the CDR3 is TGTGCCATCAGTGAGACTGGACAGGGCGATTCACCCCTCCACTTT. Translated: CAISETGQGDSPLHF.

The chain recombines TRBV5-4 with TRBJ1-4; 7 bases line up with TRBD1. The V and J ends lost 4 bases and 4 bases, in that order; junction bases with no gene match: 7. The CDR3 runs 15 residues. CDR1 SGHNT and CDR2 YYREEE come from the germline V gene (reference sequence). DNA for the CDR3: TGTGCCAGCAGCAATACAAGACAGGGTAATGAAAAACTGTTTTTT. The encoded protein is CASSNTRQGNEKLFF.

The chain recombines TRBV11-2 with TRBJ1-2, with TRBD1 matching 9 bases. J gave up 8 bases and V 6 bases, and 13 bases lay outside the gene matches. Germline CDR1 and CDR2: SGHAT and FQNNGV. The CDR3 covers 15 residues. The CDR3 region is CASRPPGQGSAGYTF. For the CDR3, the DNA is TGTGCCAGCAGACCTCCGGGACAGGGATCCGCCGGCTACACCTTC.

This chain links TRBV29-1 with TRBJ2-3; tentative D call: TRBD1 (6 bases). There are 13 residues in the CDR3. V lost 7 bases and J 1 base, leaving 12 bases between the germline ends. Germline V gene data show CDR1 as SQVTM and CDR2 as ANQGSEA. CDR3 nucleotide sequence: TGCAGCGGGAAGGCAGGGGGCACAGATACGCAGTATTTT. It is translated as CSGKAGGTDTQYF.

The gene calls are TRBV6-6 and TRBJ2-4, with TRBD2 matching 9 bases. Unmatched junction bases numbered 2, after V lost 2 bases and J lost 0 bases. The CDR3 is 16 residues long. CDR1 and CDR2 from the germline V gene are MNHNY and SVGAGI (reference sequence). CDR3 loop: CASSYAAGGAKNIQYF. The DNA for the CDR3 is TGTGCCAGCAGTTACGCAGCGGGGGGAGCCAAAAACATTCAGTACTTC.

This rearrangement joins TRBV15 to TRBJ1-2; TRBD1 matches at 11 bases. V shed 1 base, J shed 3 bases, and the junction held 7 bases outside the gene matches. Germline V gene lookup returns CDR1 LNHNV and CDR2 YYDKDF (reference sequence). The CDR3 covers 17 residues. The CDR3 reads CATSRGQGQGAYYGYTF. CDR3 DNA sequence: TGTGCCACCAGCAGAGGGCAAGGACAGGGGGCGTACTATGGCTACACCTTC.

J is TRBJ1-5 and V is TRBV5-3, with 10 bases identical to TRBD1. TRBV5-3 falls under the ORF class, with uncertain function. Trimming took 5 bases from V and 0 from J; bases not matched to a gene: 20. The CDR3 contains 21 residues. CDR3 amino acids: CARRGAGTGVPEADSNQPQHF. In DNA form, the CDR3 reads TGTGCCAGAAGGGGAGCCGGGACAGGGGTCCCGGAGGCAGATAGCAATCAGCCCCAGCATTTT.

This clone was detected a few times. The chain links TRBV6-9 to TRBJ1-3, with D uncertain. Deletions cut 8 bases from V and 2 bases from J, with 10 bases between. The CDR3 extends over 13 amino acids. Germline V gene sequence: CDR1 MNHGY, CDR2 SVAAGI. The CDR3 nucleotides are TGTGCCAGCGCCCGGGAGCCTGGAAACACCATATATTTT. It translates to CASAREPGNTIYF.

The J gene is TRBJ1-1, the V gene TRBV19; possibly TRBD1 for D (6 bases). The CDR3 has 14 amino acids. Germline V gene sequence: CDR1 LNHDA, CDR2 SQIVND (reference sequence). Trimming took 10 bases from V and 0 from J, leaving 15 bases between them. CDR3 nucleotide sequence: TGTGCCACCCGCACCAGGGGTATGAACACTGAAGCTTTCTTT. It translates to CATRTRGMNTEAFF.

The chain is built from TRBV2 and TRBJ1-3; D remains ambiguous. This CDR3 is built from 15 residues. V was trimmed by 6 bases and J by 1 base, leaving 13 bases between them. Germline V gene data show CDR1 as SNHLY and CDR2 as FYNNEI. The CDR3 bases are TGTGCCAGCAGGAGGGATTCCCTTTCTGGAAACACCATATATTTT. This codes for CASRRDSLSGNTIYF.

This chain's CDR3 is CASSVGTASFEAFF. In DNA form, the CDR3 reads TGTGCCAGCAGTGTCGGGACAGCTTCGTTTGAAGCTTTCTTT. This chain links TRBV6-1 with TRBJ1-1; TRBD1 matches at 7 bases. Germline CDR1 is MNHNS and CDR2 is SASEGT. J was trimmed by 7 bases and V by 4 bases; bases with no gene match: 9. The CDR3 consists of 14 residues.

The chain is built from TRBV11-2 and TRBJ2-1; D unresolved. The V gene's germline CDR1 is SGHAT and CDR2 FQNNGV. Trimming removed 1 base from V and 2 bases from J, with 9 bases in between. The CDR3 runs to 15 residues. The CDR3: CASSLAVAAYNEQFF. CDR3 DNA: TGTGCCAGCAGCTTAGCGGTAGCTGCCTACAATGAGCAGTTCTTC.

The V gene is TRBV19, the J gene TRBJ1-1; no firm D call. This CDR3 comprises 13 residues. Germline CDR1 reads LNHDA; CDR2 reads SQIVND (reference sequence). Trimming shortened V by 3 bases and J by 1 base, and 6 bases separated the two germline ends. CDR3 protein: CASSMRKNTEAFF. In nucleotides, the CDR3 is TGTGCCAGTAGTATGAGGAAGAACACTGAAGCTTTCTTT.

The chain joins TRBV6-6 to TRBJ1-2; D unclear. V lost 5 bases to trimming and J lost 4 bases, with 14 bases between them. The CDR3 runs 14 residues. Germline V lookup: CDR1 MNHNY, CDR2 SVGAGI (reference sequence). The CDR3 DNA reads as TGTGCCAGCAGTCCTGGCCGGGGAGTCTATGGCTACACCTTC. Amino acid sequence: CASSPGRGVYGYTF.

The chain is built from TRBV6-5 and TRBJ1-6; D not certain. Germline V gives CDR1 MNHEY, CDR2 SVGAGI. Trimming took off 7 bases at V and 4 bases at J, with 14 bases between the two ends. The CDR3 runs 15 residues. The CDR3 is CASIPAAGYNSPLHF. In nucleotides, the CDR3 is TGTGCCAGCATCCCCGCCGCGGGATATAATTCACCCCTCCACTTT.

The CDR3 bases are TGTGCCAGCAGCGGTGGGGACAGGGTTTACACTGAAGCTTTCTTT. Translating gives CASSGGDRVYTEAFF. The chain combines TRBV6-1 with TRBJ1-1, with 9 bases that match TRBD1. The CDR3 loop spans 15 amino acids. Germline CDR1 is MNHNS and CDR2 is SASEGT. Trimming removed 6 bases from V and 3 bases from J; junction bases left unmatched: 8.

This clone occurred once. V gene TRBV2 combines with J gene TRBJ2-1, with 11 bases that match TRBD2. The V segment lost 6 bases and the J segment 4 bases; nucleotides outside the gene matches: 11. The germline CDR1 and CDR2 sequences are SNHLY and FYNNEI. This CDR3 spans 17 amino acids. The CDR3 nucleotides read TGTGCCAGCAGGGACATTAGCGGGGGGGCGGGTTACAATGAGCAGTTCTTC. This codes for CASRDISGGAGYNEQFF.

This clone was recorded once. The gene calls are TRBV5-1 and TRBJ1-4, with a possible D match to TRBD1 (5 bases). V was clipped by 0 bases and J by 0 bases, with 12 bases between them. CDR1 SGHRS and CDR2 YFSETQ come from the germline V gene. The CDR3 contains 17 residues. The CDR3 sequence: CASSLAPQGATNEKLFF. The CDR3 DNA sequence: TGCGCCAGCAGCTTGGCCCCGCAGGGCGCAACTAATGAAAAACTGTTTTTT.

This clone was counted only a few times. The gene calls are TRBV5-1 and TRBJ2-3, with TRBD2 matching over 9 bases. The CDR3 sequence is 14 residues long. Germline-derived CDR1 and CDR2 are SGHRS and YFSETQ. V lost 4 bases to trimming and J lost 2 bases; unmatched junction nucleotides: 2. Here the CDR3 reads CASSERGVTDTQYF. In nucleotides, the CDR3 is TGCGCCAGCAGCGAGCGGGGGGTCACAGATACGCAGTATTTT.

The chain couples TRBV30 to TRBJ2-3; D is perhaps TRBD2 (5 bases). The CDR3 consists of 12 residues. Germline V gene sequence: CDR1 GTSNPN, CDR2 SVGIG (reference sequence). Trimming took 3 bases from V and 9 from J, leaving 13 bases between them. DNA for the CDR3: TGTGCCTGGAGCACTAGGGAGCGCACGCAGTATTTT. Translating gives CAWSTRERTQYF.

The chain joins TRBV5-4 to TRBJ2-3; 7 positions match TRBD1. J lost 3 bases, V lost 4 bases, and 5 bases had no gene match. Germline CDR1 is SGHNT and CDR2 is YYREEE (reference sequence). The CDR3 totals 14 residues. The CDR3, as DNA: TGTGCCAGCAGCCGACAGGGTTCGACAGATACGCAGTATTTT. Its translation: CASSRQGSTDTQYF.